This T cell receptor (beta chain) was profiled in a study of molecular identifiers for immune sequencing clone quantification. Study observations and caveats: Identical TCR molecules can share a barcode, and this sharing could underestimate highly expanded clone sizes. Clones above 20 RNA copies contained over 99% of effector molecules and under 1% of naive molecules.

The germline V gene encodes CDR1 SGHAT and CDR2 FQNNGV. This CDR3 has 16 amino acids. With 3 bases clipped from V and 5 bases from J, the junction kept 10 bases outside the gene matches. This clonotype appeared a few times. The antigen is undetermined. In preparing bulk TCR libraries, previously described methods and listed TCR primers were used. TCRdb re-derived calls from the PCR reads in MiXCR, one entry per CDR3 protein. The table lists some 96,000 distinct CDR3 sequences, 20% to 25% of them singletons. The clonotype comes from a human donor in good health. Some libraries in this study had Jurkat cell RNA spiked in. Source material: naive CD8+ T cells from blood, with Jurkat cell RNA spiked in. The subset denotes: FACS-sorted CD8+CD4-CCR7+CD45RA+ naive T cells. V usage is TRBV11-2 and J usage is TRBJ2-3, with 8 nucleotides matching TRBD2. The CDR3 is CASSLDSGAPGDTQYF. In DNA form, the CDR3 reads TGTGCCAGCAGCTTGGATAGCGGGGCCCCTGGAGATACGCAGTATTTT.